This entry is about one T cell receptor beta chain. What it recognizes is unknown. The CDR3 spans 16 residues. J lost 2 bases, V lost 4 bases, and 7 bases had no gene match. The V gene's germline CDR1 is SGHTA and CDR2 FQGNSA. This specimen comes from a study of post-analysis software for immune sequencing data. Whole-study findings and limits: Included in a set of about five TRBV segments more frequent in patients than controls were TRBV5-6, TRBV5-1 and TRBV20-1. Pronounced co-clustering by F measure was evident among identically batched samples.

Tagging with unique molecular identifiers was a feature of the TCR beta cDNA libraries. A population of roughly 0.9 to 11 million T cells gave rise to about half a million cDNA molecules. TCRdb redid the calling of the PCR reads with MiXCR, one entry per CDR3 protein. The sample contains 550,000 to 700,000 distinct CDR3 sequences, around 47% of which appear only once. The clonotype was recovered from a girl aged 10-17 years with multiple sclerosis. The chain has TRBV7-2 and TRBJ2-5; TRBD2 agrees at 10 bases. Sequencing was carried out using blood. CDR3 DNA sequence: TGTGCCAGCAGCTATCTAGCGGGGGCCACTCAAGAGACCCAGTACTTC. This sequence encodes CASSYLAGATQETQYF.